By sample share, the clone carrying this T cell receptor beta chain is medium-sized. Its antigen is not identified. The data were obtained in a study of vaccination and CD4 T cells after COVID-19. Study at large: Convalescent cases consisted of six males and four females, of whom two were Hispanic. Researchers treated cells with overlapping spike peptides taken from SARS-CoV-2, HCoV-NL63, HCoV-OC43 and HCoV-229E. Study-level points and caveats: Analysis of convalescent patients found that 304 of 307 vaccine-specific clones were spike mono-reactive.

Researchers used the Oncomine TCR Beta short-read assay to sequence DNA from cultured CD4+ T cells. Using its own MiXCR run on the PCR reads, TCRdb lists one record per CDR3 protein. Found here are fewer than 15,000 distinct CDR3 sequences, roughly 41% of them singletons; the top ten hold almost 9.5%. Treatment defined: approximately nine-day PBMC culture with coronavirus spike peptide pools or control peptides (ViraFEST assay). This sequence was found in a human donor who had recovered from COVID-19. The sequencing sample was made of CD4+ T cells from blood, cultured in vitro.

The CDR3 DNA follows: TGTGCCAGCAGTTTGCGGGAGATGAACACTGAAGCTTTCTTT. As protein: CASSLREMNTEAFF. The chain couples TRBV12-3 or TRBV12-4 to TRBJ1-1, with no clear D. Trimming stripped 3 bases from V and 0 bases from J, with 8 bases between. The CDR3 consists of 14 residues.